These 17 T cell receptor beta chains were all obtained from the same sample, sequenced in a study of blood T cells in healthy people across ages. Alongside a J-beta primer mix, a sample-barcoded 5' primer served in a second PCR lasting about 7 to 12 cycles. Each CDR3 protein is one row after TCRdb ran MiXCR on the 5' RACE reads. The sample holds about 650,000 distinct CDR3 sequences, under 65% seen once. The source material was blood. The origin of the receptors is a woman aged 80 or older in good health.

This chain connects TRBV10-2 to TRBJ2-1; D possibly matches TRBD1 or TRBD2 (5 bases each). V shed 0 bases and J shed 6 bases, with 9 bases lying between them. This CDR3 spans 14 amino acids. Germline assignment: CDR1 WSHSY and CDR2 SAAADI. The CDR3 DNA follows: TGCGCCAGCAGTGAGTCGAGGGACGTCAATGAGCAGTTCTTC. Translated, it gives CASSESRDVNEQFF.

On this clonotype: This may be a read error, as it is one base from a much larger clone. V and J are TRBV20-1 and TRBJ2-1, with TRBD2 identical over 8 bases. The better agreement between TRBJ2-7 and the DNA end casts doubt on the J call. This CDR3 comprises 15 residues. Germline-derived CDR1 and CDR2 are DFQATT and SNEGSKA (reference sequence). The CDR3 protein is CSVDSGKSSYNEQYF. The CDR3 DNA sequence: TGCAGTGTTGATAGCGGGAAAAGCTCCTACAATGAGCAGTACTTC.

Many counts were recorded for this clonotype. This chain's CDR3 is CASRPLRGANVLTF. DNA for the CDR3: TGTGCCAGCAGGCCACTGAGAGGGGCCAACGTCCTGACTTTC. The V call is TRBV11-2, the J call TRBJ2-6; D gene uncertain. The CDR3 totals 14 residues. Germline-derived CDR1 and CDR2 are SGHAT and FQNNGV. Trimming removed 6 bases from V and 4 bases from J, with 10 bases in between. Together with reference TRBV11-2 and TRBJ2-6, the CDR3 gives the full variable domain: EAGVAQSPRYKIIEKRQSVAFWCNPISGHATLYWYQQILGQGPKLLIQFQNNGVVDDSQLPKDRFSAERLKGVDSTLKIQPAKLEDSAVYLCASRPLRGANVLTFGAGSRLTVL.

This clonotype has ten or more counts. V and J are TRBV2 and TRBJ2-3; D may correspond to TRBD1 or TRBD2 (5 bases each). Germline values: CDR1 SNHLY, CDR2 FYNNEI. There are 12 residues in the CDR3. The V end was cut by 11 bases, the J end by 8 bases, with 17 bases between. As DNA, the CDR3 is TGTGCCTCCTCCCGAGGGACCGCTACGCAGTATTTT. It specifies CASSRGTATQYF. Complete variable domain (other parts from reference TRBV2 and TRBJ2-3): EPEVTQTPSHQVTQMGQEVILRCVPISNHLYFYWYRQILGQKVEFLVSFYNNEISEKSEIFDDQFSVERPDGSNFTLKIRSTKLEDSAMYFCASSRGTATQYFGPGTRLTVL.

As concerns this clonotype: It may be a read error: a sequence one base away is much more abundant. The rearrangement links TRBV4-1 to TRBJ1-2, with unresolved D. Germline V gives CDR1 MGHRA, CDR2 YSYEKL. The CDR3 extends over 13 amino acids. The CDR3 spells CASSQDSYYGHTF. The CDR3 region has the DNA TGCGCCAGCAGCCAAGACAGCTACTATGGCCACACCTTC.

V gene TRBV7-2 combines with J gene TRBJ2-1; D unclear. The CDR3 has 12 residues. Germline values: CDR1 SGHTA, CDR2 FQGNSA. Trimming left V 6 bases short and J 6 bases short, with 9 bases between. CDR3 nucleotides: TGTGCCAGCAGGGGGAATAGCAATGAGCAGTTCTTC. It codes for CASRGNSNEQFF.

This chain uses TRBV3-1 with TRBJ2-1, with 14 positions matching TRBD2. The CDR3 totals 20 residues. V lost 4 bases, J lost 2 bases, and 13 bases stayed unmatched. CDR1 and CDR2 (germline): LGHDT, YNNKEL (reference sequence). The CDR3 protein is CASSLVTSGRAFKPYNEQFF. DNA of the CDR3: TGTGCCAGCAGCCTGGTGACTAGCGGGAGGGCCTTTAAACCCTACAATGAGCAGTTCTTC.

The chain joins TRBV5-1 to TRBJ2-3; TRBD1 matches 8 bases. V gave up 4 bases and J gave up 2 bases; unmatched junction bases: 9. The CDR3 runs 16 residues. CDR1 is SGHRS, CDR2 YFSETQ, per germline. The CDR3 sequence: CASSMGWTGHTDTQYF. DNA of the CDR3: TGCGCCAGCAGCATGGGATGGACAGGGCACACAGATACGCAGTATTTT.

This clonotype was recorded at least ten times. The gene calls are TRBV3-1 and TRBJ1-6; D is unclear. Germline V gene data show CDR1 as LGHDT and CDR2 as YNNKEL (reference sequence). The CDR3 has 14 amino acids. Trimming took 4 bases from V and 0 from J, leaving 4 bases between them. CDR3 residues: CASSPHSYNSPLHF. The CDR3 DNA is TGTGCCAGCAGCCCTCACTCCTATAATTCACCCCTCCACTTT.

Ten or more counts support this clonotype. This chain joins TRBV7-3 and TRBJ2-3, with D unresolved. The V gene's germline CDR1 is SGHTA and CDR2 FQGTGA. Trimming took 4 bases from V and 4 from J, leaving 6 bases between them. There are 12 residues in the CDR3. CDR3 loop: CASSSGSDTQYF. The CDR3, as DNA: TGTGCCAGCAGCTCCGGATCAGATACGCAGTATTTT. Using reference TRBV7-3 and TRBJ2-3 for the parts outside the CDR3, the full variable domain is GAGVSQTPSNKVTEKGKYVELRCDPISGHTALYWYRQSLGQGPEFLIYFQGTGAADDSGLPNDRFFAVRPEGSVSTLKIQRTERGDSAVYLCASSSGSDTQYFGPGTRLTVL.

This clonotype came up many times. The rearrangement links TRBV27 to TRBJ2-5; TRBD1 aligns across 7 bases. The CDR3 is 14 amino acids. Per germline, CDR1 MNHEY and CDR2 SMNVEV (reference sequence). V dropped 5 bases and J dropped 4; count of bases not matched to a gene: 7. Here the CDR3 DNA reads TGTGCCAGCAGTACGAGGACAGGCGCAGAGACCCAGTACTTC. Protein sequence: CASSTRTGAETQYF.

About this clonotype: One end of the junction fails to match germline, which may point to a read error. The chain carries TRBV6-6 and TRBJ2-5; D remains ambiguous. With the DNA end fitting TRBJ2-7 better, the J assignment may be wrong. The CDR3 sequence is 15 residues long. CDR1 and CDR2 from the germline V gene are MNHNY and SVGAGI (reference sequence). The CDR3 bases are TGTGCCTGCAGTTATTATGGGCTGGACCACTACGAGCAGTACTTC. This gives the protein CACSYYGLDHYEQYF.

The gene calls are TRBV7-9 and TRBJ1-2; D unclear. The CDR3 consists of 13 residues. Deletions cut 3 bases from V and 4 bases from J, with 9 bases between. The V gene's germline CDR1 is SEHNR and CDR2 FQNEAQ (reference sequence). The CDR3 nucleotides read TGTGCCAGCAGCTTGGAGGAGATCTATGGCTACACCTTC. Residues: CASSLEEIYGYTF.

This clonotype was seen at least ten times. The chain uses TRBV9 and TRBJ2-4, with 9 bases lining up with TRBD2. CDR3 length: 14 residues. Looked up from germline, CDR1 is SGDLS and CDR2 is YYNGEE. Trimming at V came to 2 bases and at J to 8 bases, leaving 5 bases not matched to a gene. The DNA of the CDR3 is TGTGCCAGCAGCGTGGGACAGCGGGGGGACATTCAGTACTTC. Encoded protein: CASSVGQRGDIQYF.

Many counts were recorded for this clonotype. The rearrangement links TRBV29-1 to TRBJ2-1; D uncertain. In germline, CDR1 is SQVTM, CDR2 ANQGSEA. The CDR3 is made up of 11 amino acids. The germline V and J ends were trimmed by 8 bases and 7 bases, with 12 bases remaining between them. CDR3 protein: CSYQPNNEQFF. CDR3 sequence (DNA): TGCAGCTACCAACCTAATAATGAGCAGTTCTTC.

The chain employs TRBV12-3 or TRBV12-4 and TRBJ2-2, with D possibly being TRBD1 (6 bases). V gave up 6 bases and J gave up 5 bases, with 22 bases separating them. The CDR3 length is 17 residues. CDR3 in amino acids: CASSAGQKRIATGELFF. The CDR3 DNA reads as TGTGCCAGCAGCGCAGGACAGAAGAGAATAGCGACCGGGGAGCTGTTTTTT.

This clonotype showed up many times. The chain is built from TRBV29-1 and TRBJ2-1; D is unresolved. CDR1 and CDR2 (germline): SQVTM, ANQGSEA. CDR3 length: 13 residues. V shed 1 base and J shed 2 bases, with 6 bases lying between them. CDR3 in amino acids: CSVEAQTYNEQFF. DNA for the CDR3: TGCAGCGTTGAAGCCCAGACCTACAATGAGCAGTTCTTC.